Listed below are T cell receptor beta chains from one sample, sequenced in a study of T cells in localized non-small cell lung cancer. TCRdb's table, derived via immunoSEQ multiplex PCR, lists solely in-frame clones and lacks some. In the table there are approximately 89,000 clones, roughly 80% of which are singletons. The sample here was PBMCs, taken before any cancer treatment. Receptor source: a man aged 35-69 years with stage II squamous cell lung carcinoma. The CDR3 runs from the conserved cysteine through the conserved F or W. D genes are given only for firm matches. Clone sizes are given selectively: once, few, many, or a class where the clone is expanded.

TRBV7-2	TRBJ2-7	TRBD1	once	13	CASARQGAYEQYF	TGTGCCAGCGCCAGACAGGGGGCTTACGAGCAGTACTTC
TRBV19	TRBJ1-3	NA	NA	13	CASETGSGNTIYF	TGTGCCAGCGAGACAGGATCTGGAAACACCATATATTTT
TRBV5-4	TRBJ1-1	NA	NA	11	CASRQGTEAFF	TGTGCCAGCAGGCAGGGCACTGAAGCTTTCTTT
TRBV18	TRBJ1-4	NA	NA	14	CASSPLATNEKLFF	TGTGCCAGCTCACCCCTCGCAACTAATGAAAAACTGTTTTTT
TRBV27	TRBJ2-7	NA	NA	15	CASSPRAGPYYEQYF	TGTGCCAGCAGTCCTAGGGCAGGACCGTACTACGAGCAGTACTTC
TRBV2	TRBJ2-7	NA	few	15	CASSEVGASSYEQYF	TGTGCCAGCAGTGAAGTCGGCGCAAGCTCCTACGAGCAGTACTTC
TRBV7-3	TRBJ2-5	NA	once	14	CASSQNAGIETQYF	TGTGCCAGCAGCCAAAATGCGGGTATAGAGACCCAGTACTTC
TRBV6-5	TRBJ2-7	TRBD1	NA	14	CASSPGGRAYEQYF	TGTGCCAGCAGTCCAGGGGGACGGGCCTACGAGCAGTACTTC
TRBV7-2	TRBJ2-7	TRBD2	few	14	CASRLAGGTYEQYF	TGTGCCAGCAGACTAGCGGGGGGGACTTACGAGCAGTACTTC
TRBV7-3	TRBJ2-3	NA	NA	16	CASSISRTRGTDTQYF	TGTGCCAGCAGCATTTCCCGGACTCGGGGCACAGATACGCAGTATTTT
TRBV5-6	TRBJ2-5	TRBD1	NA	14	CASSLGTEQETQYF	TGTGCCAGCAGCCTGGGGACAGAACAAGAGACCCAGTACTTC
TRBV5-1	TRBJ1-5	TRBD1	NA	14	CASSRTGSNQPQHF	TGCGCCAGCAGCCGGACAGGGAGCAATCAGCCCCAGCATTTT
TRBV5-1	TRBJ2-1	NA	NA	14	CASSRDRPDYEQFF	TGCGCCAGCAGCCGAGACAGGCCGGACTATGAGCAGTTCTTC
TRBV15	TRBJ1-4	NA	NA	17	CATSTPGEGISNEKLFF	TGTGCCACCAGCACCCCTGGGGAGGGGATAAGTAATGAAAAACTGTTTTTT
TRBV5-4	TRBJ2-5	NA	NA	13	CASSPGLEETQYF	TGTGCCAGCAGCCCGGGACTGGAAGAGACCCAGTACTTC
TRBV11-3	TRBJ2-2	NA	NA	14	CASSPTGTPGELFF	TGTGCCAGCAGCCCGACCGGGACACCCGGGGAGCTGTTTTTT
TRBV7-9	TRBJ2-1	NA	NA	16	CASSTGTGSFYNEQFF	TGTGCCAGCAGCACCGGGACGGGGAGCTTCTACAATGAGCAGTTCTTC
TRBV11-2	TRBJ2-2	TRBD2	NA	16	CASSLVGGSPAGELFF	TGTGCCAGCAGCTTAGTTGGCGGGAGCCCCGCCGGGGAGCTGTTTTTT
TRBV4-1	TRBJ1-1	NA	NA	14	CASSQDRGRTEAFF	TGCGCCAGCAGCCAAGACAGGGGACGCACTGAAGCTTTCTTT
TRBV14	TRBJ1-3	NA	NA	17	CASSPGTGIPSGNTIYF	TGTGCCAGCAGCCCGGGAACAGGGATTCCCTCTGGAAACACCATATATTTT
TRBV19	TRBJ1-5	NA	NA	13	CASSIGGNQPQHF	TGTGCCAGTAGTATAGGAGGAAATCAGCCCCAGCATTTT
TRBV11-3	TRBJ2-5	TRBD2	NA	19	CASSSNKGLAGGTGETQYF	TGTGCCAGCAGCTCCAACAAAGGTTTAGCGGGAGGGACCGGGGAGACCCAGTACTTC
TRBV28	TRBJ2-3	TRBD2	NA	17	CASSLSSGLAGADTQYF	TGTGCCAGCAGTTTATCCAGTGGACTAGCGGGAGCAGATACGCAGTATTTT
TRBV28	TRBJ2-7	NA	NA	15	CASSSPQGLLYEQYF	TGTGCCAGCAGTTCACCACAGGGTCTTCTCTACGAGCAGTACTTC
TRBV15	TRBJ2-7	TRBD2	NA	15	CATSPSGSVSYEQYF	TGTGCCACCAGCCCTAGCGGGAGTGTCTCCTACGAGCAGTACTTC
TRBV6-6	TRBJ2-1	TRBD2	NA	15	CATSREGEPYNEQFF	TGTGCCACCTCAAGGGAGGGAGAACCCTACAATGAGCAGTTCTTC
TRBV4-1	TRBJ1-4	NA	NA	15	CASSGGSGRNEKLFF	TGCGCCAGCAGCGGGGGGTCGGGGAGGAATGAAAAACTGTTTTTT
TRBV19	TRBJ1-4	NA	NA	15	CASSTPGLMNEKLFF	TGTGCCAGTAGTACTCCGGGACTGATGAATGAAAAACTGTTTTTT
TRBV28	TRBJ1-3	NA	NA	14	CASSHRTTGNTIYF	TGTGCCAGCAGCCATCGGACGACCGGAAACACCATATATTTT
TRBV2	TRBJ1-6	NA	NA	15	CASSREGDRNSPLHF	TGTGCCAGCAGTCGGGAAGGGGATCGTAATTCACCCCTCCACTTT
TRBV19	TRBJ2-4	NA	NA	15	CASSLGGYGKNIQYF	TGTGCCAGTAGTCTGGGTGGGTATGGCAAAAACATTCAGTACTTC
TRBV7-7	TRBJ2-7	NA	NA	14	CASSPEPLSYEQYF	TGTGCTAGCAGCCCCGAACCCCTCTCCTACGAGCAGTACTTC
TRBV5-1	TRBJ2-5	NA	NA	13	CASSLGGDETQYF	TGCGCCAGCAGCTTGGGAGGGGATGAGACCCAGTACTTC
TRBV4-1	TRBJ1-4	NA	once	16	CASSRGDLPGAEKLFF	TGCGCCAGCAGCCGAGGGGACCTCCCTGGGGCTGAAAAACTGTTTTTT
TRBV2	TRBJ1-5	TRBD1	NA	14	CASSPGTGGQPQHF	TGTGCCAGCAGTCCCGGGACAGGGGGTCAGCCCCAGCATTTT
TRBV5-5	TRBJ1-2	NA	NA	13	CASSLEESRGYTF	TGTGCCAGCAGCTTGGAAGAGAGCCGTGGCTACACCTTC
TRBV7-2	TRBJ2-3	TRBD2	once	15	CASSLSGGPAATQYF	TGTGCCAGCAGTCTTAGCGGGGGGCCTGCCGCTACGCAGTATTTT
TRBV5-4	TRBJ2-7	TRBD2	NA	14	CASRVSGSSYEQYF	TGTGCCAGCCGAGTCAGCGGGAGCTCCTACGAGCAGTACTTC
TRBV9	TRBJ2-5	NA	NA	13	CASSLVMDETQYF	TGTGCCAGCAGCCTCGTTATGGACGAGACCCAGTACTTC
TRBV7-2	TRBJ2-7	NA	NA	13	CASSLVSIDEQYF	TGTGCCAGCAGCTTAGTCTCCATCGATGAGCAGTACTTC
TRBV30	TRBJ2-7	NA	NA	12	CAWSVQAYEQYF	TGTGCCTGGAGTGTACAGGCCTACGAGCAGTACTTC